This T cell receptor (beta chain) is from a study of CD8 T cells in Susac syndrome. Random hexamers were used to reverse transcribe the RNA input (about 0.5 to 1 ug). Amplification of TCR beta CDR3 across 54 Vbeta and 13 Jbeta was performed with immunoSEQ multiplex PCR. TCRdb fed the immunoSEQ multiplex PCR reads into MiXCR, producing one record per CDR3 protein. The repertoire includes under 250,000 distinct CDR3 sequences, over 90% of them detected once, and under 0.2% sits in the top ten. Sequencing of TCR beta was undertaken in CD8+ and CD4+ T cells derived from blood. The study, taken as a whole, reports: The CD4+ T cell repertoires in Susac syndrome did not show any clonal expansion.

On this clonotype: What it binds is unknown.

With 7 bases removed from V and 2 bases from J, the gap between germline ends came to 12 bases. There are 13 residues in the CDR3. Germline assignment: CDR1 MNHNY and CDR2 SVGAGI (reference sequence). The sequence was collected from a human donor with Susac syndrome. The chain recombines TRBV6-6 with TRBJ2-7; a weak D match, TRBD1 (6 bases). Sequenced material: CD4+ T cells from PBMCs. This CDR3 is CASKAGEAYEQYF. The CDR3 DNA follows: TGTGCCAGCAAAGCAGGGGAAGCCTACGAGCAGTACTTC.